The 23 T cell receptor beta chains listed next were all sequenced from one sample in a study of blood T cell repertoires in COVID-19. Sequencing was performed with immunoSEQ multiplex PCR; in TCRdb, only in-frame clones are kept and a portion is missing. The sample has tens of thousands of clones, about 63% seen once. Sequencing was done on a sample of peripheral blood. The origin of the receptors is a woman aged 65 to 85 with acute or convalescent COVID-19.

The genes are TRBV19 and TRBJ1-3; 12 bases fit TRBD1. This CDR3 contains 14 residues. After removal of 9 bases from V and 2 bases from J, the junction contained 2 bases not matched to a gene. The germline V gene encodes CDR1 LNHDA and CDR2 SQIVND (reference sequence). The DNA of the CDR3 is TGTGCCAGCCGGGACAGGGGGCCTGGAAACACCATATATTTT. As protein: CASRDRGPGNTIYF.

The V call is TRBV3-1 (or the pseudogene TRBV3-2), the J call TRBJ2-1, with D possibly matching TRBD2 (5 bases). V was trimmed by 3 bases and J by 0 bases, leaving 12 bases between them. This CDR3 spans 16 amino acids. Germline CDR1 LGHDT, CDR2 YNNKEL (reference sequence). The CDR3 coding sequence is TGTGCCAGCAGCCACCTAGCTGCAAGCTCCTACAATGAGCAGTTCTTC. Amino acids: CASSHLAASSYNEQFF.

J is TRBJ2-7 and V is TRBV21-1; TRBD2, the table's D call, lacks a check against the DNA. TRBV21-1 is designated a pseudogene. This CDR3 has 16 residues. As DNA, the CDR3 is TGTGCCAGCAGCAAAGGTCGGCTAGCGGGGGCCTACGAGCAGTACTTC. Protein: CASSKGRLAGAYEQYF.

The chain uses TRBV2 and TRBJ2-4; the match to TRBD1 covers 7 bases. The length of the CDR3 is 15 residues. The V and J ends lost 6 bases and 0 bases, in that order; junction bases with no gene match: 5. In germline, CDR1 is SNHLY, CDR2 FYNNEI. CDR3 sequence reads: CASRGDRVAKNIQYF. As DNA, the CDR3 is TGTGCCAGCAGGGGTGACAGGGTAGCCAAAAACATTCAGTACTTC.

This clone was seen just once. The gene calls are TRBV4-1 and TRBJ2-7, with D perhaps TRBD2 (5 bases). This CDR3 has 17 residues. V dropped 0 bases and J dropped 3 bases, with 18 bases sitting between them. Per germline, CDR1 MGHRA and CDR2 YSYEKL. The CDR3 reads CASSQDRARSAVYEQYF. The CDR3 nucleotides read TGCGCCAGCAGCCAAGATAGGGCGCGGTCAGCGGTCTACGAGCAGTACTTC.

The chain uses TRBV11-3 and TRBJ2-7; D is undetermined. CDR1 and CDR2 (germline): SGHNT, YENEEA. Deletions cut 5 bases from V and 3 bases from J, with 11 bases between. This CDR3 contains 13 residues. The CDR3 sequence is CASSQAQGYEQYF. The CDR3 nucleotides read TGTGCCAGCAGCCAGGCTCAAGGCTACGAGCAGTACTTC.

The chain couples TRBV6-2 or TRBV6-3 to TRBJ1-1, with 7 bases lining up with TRBD1. Trimming at V came to 2 bases and at J to 1 base, leaving 4 bases not matched to a gene. CDR1 is MNHEY and CDR2 is SVGEGT in the germline V gene. The CDR3 runs 15 residues. CDR3 amino acids: CASSYDRAENTEAFF. DNA for the CDR3: TGTGCCAGCAGTTACGACAGGGCCGAGAACACTGAAGCTTTCTTT.

This sequence joins TRBV2 and TRBJ2-5, with D uncertain. Per the germline V gene, CDR1 is SNHLY and CDR2 is FYNNEI. This CDR3 contains 11 residues. V was pared by 7 bases and J by 2 bases, with 5 bases between. As DNA, the CDR3 is TGTGCCAGCAACAAACAAGAGACCCAGTACTTC. Its protein product is CASNKQETQYF.

This rearrangement joins TRBV5-8 to TRBJ1-1, with D perhaps TRBD1 (5 bases). The CDR3 length is 14 residues. Looked up from germline, CDR1 is SGHTS and CDR2 is YDEGEE. V was trimmed by 2 bases and J by 0 bases, leaving 8 bases between them. The CDR3 DNA reads TGTGCCAGCAGCTTCGACAGCATGAACACTGAAGCTTTCTTT. This codes for CASSFDSMNTEAFF.

The CDR3 region is CASSQTAGHQSYEQYF. In DNA, the CDR3 is TGTGCCAGCAGCCAGACGGCCGGACATCAAAGCTACGAGCAGTACTTC. This sequence joins TRBV3-1 (or the pseudogene TRBV3-2) and TRBJ2-7, with D possibly being TRBD1 (5 bases). This CDR3 is 16 amino acids long. V lost 3 bases and J lost 3, with 18 bases in between. Germline V lookup: CDR1 LGHDT, CDR2 YNNKEL (reference sequence).

The J gene is TRBJ2-5, the V gene TRBV3-1 (or the pseudogene TRBV3-2); 10 bases line up with TRBD2. The CDR3 length is 15 residues. Per the germline V gene, CDR1 is LGHDT and CDR2 is YNNKEL (reference sequence). The junction had 5 bases not matched to a gene; V was cut back by 6 bases and J by 1 base. The CDR3 spells CASSLAGVAQETQYF. The CDR3, as DNA: TGTGCCAGCAGTCTAGCGGGAGTAGCCCAAGAGACCCAGTACTTC.

The chain combines TRBV14 with TRBJ1-1; D not certain. V lost 5 bases and J 1 base, leaving 11 bases between the germline ends. Germline CDR1 reads SGHDN; CDR2 reads FVKESK. The CDR3 has 14 residues. CDR3 loop: CASSAGFPNTEAFF. The CDR3 DNA reads as TGTGCCAGCAGCGCCGGGTTCCCGAACACTGAAGCTTTCTTT.

This rearrangement joins TRBV27 to TRBJ2-7; 10 bases line up with TRBD2. From germline, CDR1 is MNHEY and CDR2 SMNVEV (reference sequence). CDR3 length equals 15 residues. With 6 bases clipped from V and 1 base from J, the junction kept 6 bases outside the gene matches. The CDR3 loop reads CASSFTSGASYEQYF. The CDR3 bases are TGTGCCAGCAGCTTTACTAGCGGGGCGTCCTACGAGCAGTACTTC.

The gene calls are TRBV3-1 (or the pseudogene TRBV3-2) and TRBJ1-4; D gene uncertain. Trimming removed 8 bases from V and 0 bases from J, with 10 bases in between. Germline V gives CDR1 LGHDT, CDR2 YNNKEL (reference sequence). The CDR3 covers 14 residues. Here the CDR3 DNA reads TGTGCCAGCGGGCTTGATGCAACTAATGAAAAACTGTTTTTT. Translated, it gives CASGLDATNEKLFF.

Many counts were recorded for this clone. The V and J genes are TRBV5-6 and TRBJ2-5; possibly TRBD2 for D (7 bases). Germline values: CDR1 SGHDT, CDR2 YYEEEE. This CDR3 contains 14 residues. V was cut by 3 bases and J by 5 bases, with 14 bases left in between. The CDR3 nucleotides are TGTGCCAGCAGCTCCACGGGGGGCTATGAGACCCAGTACTTC. Encoded protein: CASSSTGGYETQYF.

The gene calls are TRBV28 and TRBJ1-1, with D possibly being TRBD1 (5 bases). CDR3 length equals 15 residues. The ends were cut back, 1 base at V and 4 bases at J, with 13 bases in the middle. The V gene's germline CDR1 is MDHEN and CDR2 SYDVKM. CDR3 bases: TGTGCCAGCAGTTTATCGGGTTCCGGGGGCACTGAAGCTTTCTTT. Amino acid sequence: CASSLSGSGGTEAFF.

The chain uses TRBV5-1 and TRBJ1-1, with D perhaps TRBD1 (5 bases). The CDR3 contains 12 residues. V lost 3 bases, J lost 3 bases, and 6 bases lay in between. The germline CDR1 and CDR2 sequences are SGHRS and YFSETQ. The CDR3 loop reads CASSSGDTEAFF. CDR3 nucleotides: TGCGCCAGCAGCTCGGGGGACACTGAAGCTTTCTTT.

The chain has TRBV28 and TRBJ2-3; no firm D call. Per germline, CDR1 MDHEN and CDR2 SYDVKM. CDR3 length: 12 amino acids. Trimming cost V 8 bases and J 2 bases, with 8 bases left between them. DNA of the CDR3: TGTGCCAGCCTAACCGACACAGATACGCAGTATTTT. Amino acids: CASLTDTDTQYF.

This clone occurred a few times. V and J are TRBV5-1 and TRBJ2-1; D is undetermined. Germline CDR1 is SGHRS and CDR2 is YFSETQ. Between the trimmed V and J ends, which lost 1 base and 8 bases, there was a span of 10 bases. CDR3 length equals 13 residues. CDR3 residues: CASSLTPSDEQFF. CDR3 coding DNA: TGCGCCAGCAGCTTGACACCCTCTGATGAGCAGTTCTTC.

In this sample, this clone turned up a few times. V gene TRBV11-3 combines with J gene TRBJ2-1; D possibly corresponds to TRBD2 (7 bases). CDR3 size: 17 residues. Trimming removed 3 bases at V and 6 bases at J, with 21 bases between. Germline V CDR1 and CDR2: SGHNT, YENEEA. CDR3 DNA: TGTGCCAGCAGCTTCGGGGGGCTAGTCGGGGCGGGCAATGAGCAGTTCTTC. It is translated as CASSFGGLVGAGNEQFF.

The rearrangement links TRBV2 to TRBJ1-3; TRBD1 might be the D (5 bases). V lost 6 bases and J 0 bases, leaving 9 bases between the germline ends. CDR3 size: 14 residues. Germline V CDR1 and CDR2: SNHLY, FYNNEI. Here the CDR3 reads CASRTGSSGNTIYF. The DNA for the CDR3 is TGTGCCAGCAGAACAGGCTCCTCTGGAAACACCATATATTTT.

CDR3: CASSQGTGIHNEQFF. DNA for the CDR3: TGTGCCAGCAGCCAAGGGACAGGGATACACAATGAGCAGTTCTTC. The genes are TRBV3-1 (or the pseudogene TRBV3-2) and TRBJ2-1; 8 bases align to TRBD1. There are 15 residues in the CDR3. Trimming took 1 base from V and 5 from J; bases not matched to a gene: 4. Germline assignment: CDR1 LGHDT and CDR2 YNNKEL (reference sequence).

The DNA of the CDR3 is TGTGCCAGCAGTGAAGAAGCGGGGGGGCCAGATACGCAGTATTTT. It specifies CASSEEAGGPDTQYF. V gene TRBV6-1 combines with J gene TRBJ2-3; 10 bases agree with TRBD2. The CDR3 consists of 15 residues. The germline V gene encodes CDR1 MNHNS and CDR2 SASEGT. V dropped 1 base and J dropped 4; count of bases not matched to a gene: 2.